This entry lists 3 T cell receptor beta chains sequenced from one sample in a study of blood T cell repertoires in COVID-19. The protocol was immunoSEQ multiplex PCR, while the TCRdb copy is restricted to in-frame clones and leaves out a portion. The table lists 100,000 to 150,000 clones, around 81% of them singletons. Sequences were obtained from peripheral blood. The receptors were sampled from a woman in her fifties or sixties with acute or convalescent COVID-19.

This chain joins TRBV27 and TRBJ2-5; 12 nucleotides align to TRBD2. The CDR3 spans 14 residues. With V trimmed by 5 bases and J by 5 bases, 3 bases remained unmatched. Germline V gene sequence: CDR1 MNHEY, CDR2 SMNVEV (reference sequence). CDR3 nucleotides: TGTGCCAGCAGTACCGGGACTAGCGGGGAGACCCAGTACTTC. This sequence encodes CASSTGTSGETQYF.

A remark on this clone: Its ends do not fully match the called genes, so a read error is possible. The rearrangement joins TRBV6-1 to TRBJ2-2; the match to TRBD2 covers 9 bases. CDR3 size: 17 residues. Per germline, CDR1 MNHNS and CDR2 SASEGT. In nucleotides, the CDR3 is TGTGCCCGCAGTGACGCGGCGGGGGGGCCAGGGACCGGGGAGCTGTTTTTT. It specifies CARSDAAGGPGTGELFF.

V gene TRBV28 combines with J gene TRBJ2-7, with 7 bases lining up with TRBD1. Germline V gene sequence: CDR1 MDHEN, CDR2 SYDVKM. The CDR3 is 18 residues long. V was clipped by 5 bases and J by 0 bases; unmatched bases: 16. The CDR3 region has the DNA TGTGCCAGCAGTACCTCTACAGGGGACGGGACCTACTCCTACGAGCAGTACTTC. Translated: CASSTSTGDGTYSYEQYF. Full variable domain (remainder filled in from reference TRBV28 and TRBJ2-7): DVKVTQSSRYLVKRTGEKVFLECVQDMDHENMFWYRQDPGLGLRLIYFSYDVKMKEKGDIPEGYSVSREKKERFSLILESASTNQTSMYLCASSTSTGDGTYSYEQYFGPGTRLTVT.